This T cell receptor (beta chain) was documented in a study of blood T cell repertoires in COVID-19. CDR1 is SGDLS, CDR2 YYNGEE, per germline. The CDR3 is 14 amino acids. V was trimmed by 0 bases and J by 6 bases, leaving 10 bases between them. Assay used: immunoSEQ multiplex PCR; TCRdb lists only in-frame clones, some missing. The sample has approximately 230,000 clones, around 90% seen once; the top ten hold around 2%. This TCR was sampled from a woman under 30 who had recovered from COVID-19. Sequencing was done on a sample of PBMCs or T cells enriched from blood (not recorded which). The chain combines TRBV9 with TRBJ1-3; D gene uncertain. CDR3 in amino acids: CASSVAVGANTIYF. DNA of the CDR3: TGTGCCAGCAGCGTAGCGGTAGGAGCAAACACCATATATTTT.